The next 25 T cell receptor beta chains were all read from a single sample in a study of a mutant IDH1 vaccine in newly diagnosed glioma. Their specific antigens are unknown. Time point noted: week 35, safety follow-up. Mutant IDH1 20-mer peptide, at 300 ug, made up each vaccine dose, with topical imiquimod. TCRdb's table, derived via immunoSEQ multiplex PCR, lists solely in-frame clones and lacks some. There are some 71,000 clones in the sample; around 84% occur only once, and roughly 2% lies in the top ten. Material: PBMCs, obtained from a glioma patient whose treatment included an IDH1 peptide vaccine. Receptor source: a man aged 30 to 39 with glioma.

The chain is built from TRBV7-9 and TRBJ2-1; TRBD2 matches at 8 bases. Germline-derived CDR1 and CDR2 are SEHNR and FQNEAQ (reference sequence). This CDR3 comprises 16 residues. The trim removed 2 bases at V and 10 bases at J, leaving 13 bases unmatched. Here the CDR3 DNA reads TGTGCCAGCAGCTTACTCCGGGAGGGCCGAGGAGGAGAGCAGTTCTTC. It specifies CASSLLREGRGGEQFF.

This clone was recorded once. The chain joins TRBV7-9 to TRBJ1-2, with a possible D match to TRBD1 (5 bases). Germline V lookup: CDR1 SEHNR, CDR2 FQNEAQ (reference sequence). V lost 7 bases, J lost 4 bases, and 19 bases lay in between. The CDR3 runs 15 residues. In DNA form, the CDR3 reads TGTGCCAGCACCCATGCACGGACGGGACCCTATGGCTACACCTTC. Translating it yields CASTHARTGPYGYTF.

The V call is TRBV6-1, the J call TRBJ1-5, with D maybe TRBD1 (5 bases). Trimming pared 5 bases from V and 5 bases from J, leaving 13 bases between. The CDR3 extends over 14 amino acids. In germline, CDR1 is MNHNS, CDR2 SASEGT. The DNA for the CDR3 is TGTGCCAGCAGTACGCGACAGACGGATCAGCCCCAGCATTTT. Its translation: CASSTRQTDQPQHF.

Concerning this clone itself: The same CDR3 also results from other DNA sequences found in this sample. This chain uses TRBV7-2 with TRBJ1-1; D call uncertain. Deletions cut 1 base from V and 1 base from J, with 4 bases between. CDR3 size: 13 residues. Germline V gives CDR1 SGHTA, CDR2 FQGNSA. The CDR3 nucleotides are TGTGCCAGCAGCTTAGTTGAGAACACTGAAGCTTTCTTT. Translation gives CASSLVENTEAFF.

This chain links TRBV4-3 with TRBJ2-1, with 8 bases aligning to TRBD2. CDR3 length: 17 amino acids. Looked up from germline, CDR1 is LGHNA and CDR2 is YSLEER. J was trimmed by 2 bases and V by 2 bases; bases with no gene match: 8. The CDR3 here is CASSQNPTSGTYNEQFF. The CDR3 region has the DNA TGCGCCAGCAGCCAAAACCCCACTAGCGGAACCTACAATGAGCAGTTCTTC.

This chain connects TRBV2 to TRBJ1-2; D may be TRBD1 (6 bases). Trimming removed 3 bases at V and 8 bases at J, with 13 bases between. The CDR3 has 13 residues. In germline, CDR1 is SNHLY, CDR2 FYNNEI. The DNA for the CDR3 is TGTGCCAGCAGTGATACGGCAGGGACAGGCTACACCTTC. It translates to CASSDTAGTGYTF. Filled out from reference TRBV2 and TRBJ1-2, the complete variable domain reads EPEVTQTPSHQVTQMGQEVILRCVPISNHLYFYWYRQILGQKVEFLVSFYNNEISEKSEIFDDQFSVERPDGSNFTLKIRSTKLEDSAMYFCASSDTAGTGYTFGSGTRLTVV.

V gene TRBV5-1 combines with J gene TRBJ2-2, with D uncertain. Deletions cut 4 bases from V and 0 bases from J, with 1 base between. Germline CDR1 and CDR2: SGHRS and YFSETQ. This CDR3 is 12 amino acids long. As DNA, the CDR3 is TGCGCCAGCAGCCCGAACACCGGGGAGCTGTTTTTT. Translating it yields CASSPNTGELFF.

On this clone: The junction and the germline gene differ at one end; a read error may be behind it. The CDR3 bases are TGTGCCAGCAGGTTGGGACTAGCGGACCAAGAGACCCAGTACTTC. Translation: CASRLGLADQETQYF. This rearrangement joins TRBV5-4 to TRBJ2-5; TRBD2 matches 11 bases. The CDR3 is 15 residues long. CDR1 and CDR2 from the germline V gene are SGHNT and YYREEE (reference sequence).

The CDR3 DNA follows: TGTGCCTGCCCCGGACAGGGGAACACCGGGGAGCTGTTTTTT. The encoded protein is CACPGQGNTGELFF. The chain couples TRBV30 to TRBJ2-2; the match to TRBD1 covers 8 bases. CDR1 GTSNPN and CDR2 SVGIG come from the germline V gene (reference sequence). This CDR3 has 14 residues. Unmatched junction bases numbered 4, after V lost 6 bases and J lost 1 base.

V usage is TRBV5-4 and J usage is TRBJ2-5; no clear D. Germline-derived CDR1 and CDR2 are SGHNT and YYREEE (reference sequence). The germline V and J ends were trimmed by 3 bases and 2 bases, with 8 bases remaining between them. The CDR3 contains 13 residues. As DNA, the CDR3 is TGTGCCAGCAGCTCCTTTATTCAAGAGACCCAGTACTTC. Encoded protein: CASSSFIQETQYF.

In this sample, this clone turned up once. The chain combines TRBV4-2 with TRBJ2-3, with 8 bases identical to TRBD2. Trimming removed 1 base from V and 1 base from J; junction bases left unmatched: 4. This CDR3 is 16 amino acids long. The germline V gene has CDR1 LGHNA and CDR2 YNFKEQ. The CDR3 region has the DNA TGTGCCAGCAGCCAAGTATCTAGCGGGCGCACAGATACGCAGTATTTT. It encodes CASSQVSSGRTDTQYF.

The CDR3 DNA sequence: TGTGCCAGCAGCACTATGGGACAGAGCAACAATGAGCAGTTCTTC. Translating it yields CASSTMGQSNNEQFF. The chain joins TRBV2 to TRBJ2-1; 7 nucleotides line up with TRBD1. After removal of 6 bases from V and 5 bases from J, the junction contained 10 bases not matched to a gene. This CDR3 contains 15 residues. Germline V gene data show CDR1 as SNHLY and CDR2 as FYNNEI. The variable domain in full, with the rest retrieved from reference TRBV2 and TRBJ2-1, is EPEVTQTPSHQVTQMGQEVILRCVPISNHLYFYWYRQILGQKVEFLVSFYNNEISEKSEIFDDQFSVERPDGSNFTLKIRSTKLEDSAMYFCASSTMGQSNNEQFFGPGTRLTVL.

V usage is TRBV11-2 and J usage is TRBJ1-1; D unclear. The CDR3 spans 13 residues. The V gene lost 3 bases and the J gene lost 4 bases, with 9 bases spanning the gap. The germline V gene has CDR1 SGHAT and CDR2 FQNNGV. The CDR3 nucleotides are TGTGCCAGCAGCTTTCAGGAGTCCACTGAAGCTTTCTTT. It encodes CASSFQESTEAFF.

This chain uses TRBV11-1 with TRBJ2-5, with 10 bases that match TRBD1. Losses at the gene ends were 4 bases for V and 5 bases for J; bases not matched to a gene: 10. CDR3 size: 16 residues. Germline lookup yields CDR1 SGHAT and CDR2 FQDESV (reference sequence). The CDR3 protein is CASSSGTGVLRETQYF. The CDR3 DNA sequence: TGTGCCAGCAGCTCCGGGACAGGGGTGCTTAGGGAGACCCAGTACTTC.

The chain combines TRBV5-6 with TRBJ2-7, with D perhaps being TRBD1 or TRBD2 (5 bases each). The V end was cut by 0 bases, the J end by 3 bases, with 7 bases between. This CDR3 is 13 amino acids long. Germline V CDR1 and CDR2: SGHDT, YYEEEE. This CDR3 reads CASSLGGNYEQYF. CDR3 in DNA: TGTGCCAGCAGCTTGGGGGGGAACTACGAGCAGTACTTC.

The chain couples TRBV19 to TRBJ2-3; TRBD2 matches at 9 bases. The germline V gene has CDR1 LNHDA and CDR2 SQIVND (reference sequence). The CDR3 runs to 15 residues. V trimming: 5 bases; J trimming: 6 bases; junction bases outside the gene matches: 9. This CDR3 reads CASSPGAGGVDTQYF. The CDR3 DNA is TGTGCCAGTAGTCCCGGGGCGGGAGGGGTCGATACGCAGTATTTT.

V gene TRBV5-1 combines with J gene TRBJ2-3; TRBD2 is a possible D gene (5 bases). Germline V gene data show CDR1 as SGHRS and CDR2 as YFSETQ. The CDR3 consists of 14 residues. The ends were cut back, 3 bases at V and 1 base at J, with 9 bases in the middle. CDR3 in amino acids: CASSSGLGTDTQYF. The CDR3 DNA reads TGCGCCAGCAGCTCCGGACTGGGCACAGATACGCAGTATTTT.

CDR3 DNA sequence: TGTGCCAGCTCACCACCAAGAGGATCCACTGAAGCTTTCTTT. Protein product: CASSPPRGSTEAFF. The V and J genes are TRBV18 and TRBJ1-1; D is ambiguous. Germline V gene sequence: CDR1 KGHSH, CDR2 LQKENI. Between the trimmed V and J ends, which lost 0 bases and 4 bases, there was a span of 9 bases. The CDR3 covers 14 residues.

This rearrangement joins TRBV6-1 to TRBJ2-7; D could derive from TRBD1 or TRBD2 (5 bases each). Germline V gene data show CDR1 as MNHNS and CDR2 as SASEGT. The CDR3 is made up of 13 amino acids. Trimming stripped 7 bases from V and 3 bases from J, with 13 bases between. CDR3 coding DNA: TGTGCCAGCACTTCTGAGGGGAACTACGAGCAGTACTTC. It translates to CASTSEGNYEQYF.

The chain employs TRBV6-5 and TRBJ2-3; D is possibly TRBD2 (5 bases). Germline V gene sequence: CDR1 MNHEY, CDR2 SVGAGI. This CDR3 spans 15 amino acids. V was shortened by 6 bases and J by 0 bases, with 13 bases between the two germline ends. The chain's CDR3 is CASSPTRVSTDTQYF. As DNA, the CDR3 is TGTGCCAGCAGCCCTACTAGGGTTAGCACAGATACGCAGTATTTT.

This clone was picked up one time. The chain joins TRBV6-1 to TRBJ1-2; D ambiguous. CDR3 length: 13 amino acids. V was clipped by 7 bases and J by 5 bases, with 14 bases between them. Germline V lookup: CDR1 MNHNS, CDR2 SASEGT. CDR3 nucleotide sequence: TGTGCCAGCAATAGGGCAGCGCAATATGGCTACACCTTC. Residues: CASNRAAQYGYTF.

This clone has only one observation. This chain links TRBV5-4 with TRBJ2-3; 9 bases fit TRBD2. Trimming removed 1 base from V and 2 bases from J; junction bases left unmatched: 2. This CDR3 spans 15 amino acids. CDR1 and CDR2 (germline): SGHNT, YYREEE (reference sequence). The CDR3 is CASSLLAGTTDTQYF. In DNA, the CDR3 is TGTGCCAGCAGCTTGCTAGCGGGGACCACAGATACGCAGTATTTT.

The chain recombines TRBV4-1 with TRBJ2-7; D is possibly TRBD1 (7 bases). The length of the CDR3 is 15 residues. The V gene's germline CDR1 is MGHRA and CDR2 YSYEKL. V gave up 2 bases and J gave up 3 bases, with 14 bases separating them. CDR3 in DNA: TGCGCCAGCAGCCAAAGGTGGCGGGACAGCTACGAGCAGTACTTC. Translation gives CASSQRWRDSYEQYF.

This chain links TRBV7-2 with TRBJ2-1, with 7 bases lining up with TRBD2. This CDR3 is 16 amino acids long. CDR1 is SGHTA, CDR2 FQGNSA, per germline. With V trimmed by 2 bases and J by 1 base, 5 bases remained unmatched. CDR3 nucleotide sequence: TGTGCCAGCAGCTTATTTCCGGGAGGATCCTACAATGAGCAGTTCTTC. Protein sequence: CASSLFPGGSYNEQFF.

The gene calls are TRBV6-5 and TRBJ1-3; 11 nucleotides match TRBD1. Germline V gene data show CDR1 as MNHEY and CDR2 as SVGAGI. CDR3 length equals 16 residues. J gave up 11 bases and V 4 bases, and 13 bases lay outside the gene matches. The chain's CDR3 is CASSSLAGTGGLAIYF. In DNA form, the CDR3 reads TGTGCCAGCAGTTCCCTAGCCGGGACAGGGGGACTAGCCATATATTTT.